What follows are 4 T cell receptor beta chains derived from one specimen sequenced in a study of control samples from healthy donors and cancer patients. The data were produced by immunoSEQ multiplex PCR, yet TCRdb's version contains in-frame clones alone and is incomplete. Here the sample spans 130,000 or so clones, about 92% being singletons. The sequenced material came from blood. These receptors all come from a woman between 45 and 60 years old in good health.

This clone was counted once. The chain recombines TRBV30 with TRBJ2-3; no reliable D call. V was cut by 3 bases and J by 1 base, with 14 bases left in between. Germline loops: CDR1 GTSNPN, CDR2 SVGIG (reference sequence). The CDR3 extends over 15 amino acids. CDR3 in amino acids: CAWSGFPSGTDTQYF. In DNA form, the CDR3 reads TGTGCCTGGAGCGGTTTCCCGTCGGGCACAGATACGCAGTATTTT.

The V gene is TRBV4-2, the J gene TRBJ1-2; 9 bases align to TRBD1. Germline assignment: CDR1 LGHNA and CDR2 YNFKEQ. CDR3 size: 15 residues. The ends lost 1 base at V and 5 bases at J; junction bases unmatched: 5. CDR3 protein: CASSQGGGQGYGYTF. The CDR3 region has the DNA TGTGCCAGCAGCCAAGGGGGGGGACAGGGTTATGGCTACACCTTC.

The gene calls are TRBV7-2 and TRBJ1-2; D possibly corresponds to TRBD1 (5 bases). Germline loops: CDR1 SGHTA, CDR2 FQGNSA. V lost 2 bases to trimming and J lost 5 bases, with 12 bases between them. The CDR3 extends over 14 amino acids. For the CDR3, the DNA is TGTGCCAGCAGCTTATATGGGGGTAGTTATGGCTACACCTTC. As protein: CASSLYGGSYGYTF.

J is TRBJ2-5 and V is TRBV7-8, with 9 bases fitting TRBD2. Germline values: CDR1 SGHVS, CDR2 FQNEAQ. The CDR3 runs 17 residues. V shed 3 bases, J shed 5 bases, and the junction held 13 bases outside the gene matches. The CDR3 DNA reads TGTGCCAGCAGCTTCTCGACCCTTAGCGGGAGTGGCGAGACCCAGTACTTC. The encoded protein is CASSFSTLSGSGETQYF.